This TCR beta chain was retrieved from a study of regulatory T cells in long-lasting Graves disease. Study-wide background: The definition of persistent Graves' disease was over 5 years of antithyroid drugs with positive TSH receptor antibodies.

The CDR3 is made up of 16 amino acids. V was shortened by 10 bases and J by 0 bases, with 16 bases between the two germline ends. CDR1 is ENHRY, CDR2 SYGVKD, per germline. Noted time point: persistent/refractory GD, antithyroid drugs over 5 years with positive TRAb. The authors made the TCR library using RNA they extracted from PBMCs. In building TCR beta libraries, iRepertoire HTBI primers were used together with Arm-PCR of CDR3 regions. Each CDR3 protein gets one entry after TCRdb re-called the multiplex PCR reads with MiXCR. The sample carries around 430,000 distinct CDR3 sequences, roughly 23% recorded once. Whole-study results and caveats: Possibly, accuracy suffered from the small sample size. No thyroid tissue was studied; the work used peripheral blood only. Gene preferences differed: TRBV28, TRBJ1-2, TRBJ2-5 in persistent cases.

Ten or more counts support this clonotype. No antigen is known for it. The sequencing used peripheral blood mononuclear cells (PBMCs), collected when the disease was refractory, from a patient treated with antithyroid drugs. This rearrangement joins TRBV10-3 to TRBJ2-6; perhaps TRBD1 as D (7 bases). The TCR was taken from a female donor with Graves disease. In DNA form, the CDR3 reads TGTGCCACCAGGGGGGTTCCCCGCTCTGGGGCCAACGTCCTGACTTTC. Translation: CATRGVPRSGANVLTF.